This T cell receptor (beta chain) comes out of a study of regulatory T cells in long-lasting Graves disease. Study overall: It was over 5 years of antithyroid drugs, with positive TSH receptor antibodies, that meant persistent Graves' disease. Findings and caveats of the study: Compared with new cases, persistent Graves' patients showed reduced TCR diversity.

CDR3 length equals 14 residues. CDR1 is SGHRS and CDR2 is YFSETQ in the germline V gene. The germline V and J ends were trimmed by 0 bases and 1 base, with 7 bases remaining between them. Remarks on this clonotype: Its specificity is unknown.

Researchers made TCR beta libraries by using iRepertoire HTBI primers and running Arm-PCR on CDR3 regions. TCRdb recomputed calls from the multiplex PCR reads with MiXCR, one row per CDR3 protein. The sample lists a few hundred thousand distinct CDR3 sequences; 20% to 30% were seen once. Time point denoted: persistent/refractory GD, antithyroid drugs over 5 years with positive TRAb. PBMC-extracted RNA yielded the TCR library. The sample was peripheral blood mononuclear cells (PBMCs), taken when the disease was refractory, from a patient treated with antithyroid drugs. The chain employs TRBV5-1 and TRBJ1-1; no clear D. This clonotype originated in a female donor with Graves disease. CDR3 in amino acids: CASSLGNGNTEAFF. DNA for the CDR3: TGCGCCAGCAGCTTGGGTAACGGGAACACTGAAGCTTTCTTT.